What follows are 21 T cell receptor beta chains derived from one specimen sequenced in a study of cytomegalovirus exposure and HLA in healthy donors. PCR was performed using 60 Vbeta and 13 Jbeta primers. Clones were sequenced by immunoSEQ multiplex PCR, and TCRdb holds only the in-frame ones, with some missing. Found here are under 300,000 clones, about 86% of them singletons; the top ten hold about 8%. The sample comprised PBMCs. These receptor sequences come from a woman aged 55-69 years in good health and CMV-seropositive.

The CDR3: CASSLAWREVPDTQYF. The CDR3 region has the DNA TGTGCCAGCAGCTTAGCTTGGCGGGAGGTCCCAGATACGCAGTATTTT. The V call is TRBV7-9, the J call TRBJ2-3; 8 bases are a match to TRBD2. This CDR3 is built from 16 residues. Germline loops: CDR1 SEHNR, CDR2 FQNEAQ (reference sequence). V shed 0 bases, J shed 4 bases, and the junction held 6 bases outside the gene matches.

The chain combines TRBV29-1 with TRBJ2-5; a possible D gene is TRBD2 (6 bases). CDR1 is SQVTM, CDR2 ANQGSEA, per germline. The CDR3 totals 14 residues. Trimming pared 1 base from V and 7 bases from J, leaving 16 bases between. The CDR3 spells CSVEAPGLRGTQYF. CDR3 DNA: TGCAGCGTTGAAGCTCCGGGACTCAGAGGGACCCAGTACTTC.

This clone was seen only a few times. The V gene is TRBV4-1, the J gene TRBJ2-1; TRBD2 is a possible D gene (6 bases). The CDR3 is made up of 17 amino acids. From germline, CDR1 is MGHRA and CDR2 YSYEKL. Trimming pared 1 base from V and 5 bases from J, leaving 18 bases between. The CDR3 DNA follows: TGCGCCAGCAGCCAAGGAAGACTGGGGGGAGAGCACAATGAGCAGTTCTTC. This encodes CASSQGRLGGEHNEQFF.

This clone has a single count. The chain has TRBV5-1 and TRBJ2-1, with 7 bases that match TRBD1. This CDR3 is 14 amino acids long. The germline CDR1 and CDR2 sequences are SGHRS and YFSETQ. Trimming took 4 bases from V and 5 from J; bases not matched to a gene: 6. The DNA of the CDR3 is TGCGCCAGCAGCCCAGGGGACAGCCACAATGAGCAGTTCTTC. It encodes CASSPGDSHNEQFF. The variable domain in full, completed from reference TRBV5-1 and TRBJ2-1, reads KAGVTQTPRYLIKTRGQQVTLSCSPISGHRSVSWYQQTPGQGLQFLFEYFSETQRNKGNFPGRFSGRQFSNSRSEMNVSTLELGDSALYLCASSPGDSHNEQFFGPGTRLTVL.

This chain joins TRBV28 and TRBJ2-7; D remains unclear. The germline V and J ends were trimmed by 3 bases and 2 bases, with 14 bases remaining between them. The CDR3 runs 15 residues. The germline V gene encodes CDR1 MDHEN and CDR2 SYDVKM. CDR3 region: CASSFLGGETYEQYF. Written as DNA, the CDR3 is TGTGCCAGCAGTTTCCTCGGCGGAGAGACCTACGAGCAGTACTTC. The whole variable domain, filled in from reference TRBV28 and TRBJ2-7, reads DVKVTQSSRYLVKRTGEKVFLECVQDMDHENMFWYRQDPGLGLRLIYFSYDVKMKEKGDIPEGYSVSREKKERFSLILESASTNQTSMYLCASSFLGGETYEQYFGPGTRLTVT.

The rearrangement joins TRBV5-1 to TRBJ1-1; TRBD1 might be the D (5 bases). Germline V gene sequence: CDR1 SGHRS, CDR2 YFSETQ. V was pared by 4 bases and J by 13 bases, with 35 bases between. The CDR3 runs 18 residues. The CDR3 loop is CASSLWGPRPVEGYGGFF. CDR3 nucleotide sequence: TGCGCCAGCAGCCTGTGGGGTCCGAGGCCCGTGGAAGGTTACGGGGGTTTCTTT.

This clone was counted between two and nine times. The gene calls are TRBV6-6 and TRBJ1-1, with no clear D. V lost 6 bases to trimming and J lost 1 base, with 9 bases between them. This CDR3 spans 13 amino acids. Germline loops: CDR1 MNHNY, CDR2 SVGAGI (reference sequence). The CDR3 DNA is TGTGCCAGCAGGGCGGTGGGGAACACTGAAGCTTTCTTT. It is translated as CASRAVGNTEAFF.

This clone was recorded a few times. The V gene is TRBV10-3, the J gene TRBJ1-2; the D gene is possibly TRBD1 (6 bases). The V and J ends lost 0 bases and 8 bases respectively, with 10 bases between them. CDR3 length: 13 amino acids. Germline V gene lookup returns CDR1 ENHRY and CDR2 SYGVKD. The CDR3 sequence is CAISESQGIGYTF. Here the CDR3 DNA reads TGTGCCATCAGTGAGTCGCAGGGGATCGGCTACACCTTC.

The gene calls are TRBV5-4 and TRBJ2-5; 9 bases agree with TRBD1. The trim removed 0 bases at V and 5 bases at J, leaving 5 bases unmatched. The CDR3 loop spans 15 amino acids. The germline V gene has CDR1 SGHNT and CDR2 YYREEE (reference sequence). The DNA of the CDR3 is TGTGCCAGCAGCTTGGAGGACAGGGGATGGGAGACCCAGTACTTC. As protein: CASSLEDRGWETQYF.

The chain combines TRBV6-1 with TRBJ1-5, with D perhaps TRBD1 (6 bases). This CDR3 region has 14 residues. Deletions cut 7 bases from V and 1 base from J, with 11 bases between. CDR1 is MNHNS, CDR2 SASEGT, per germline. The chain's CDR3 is CASTRTESNQPQHF. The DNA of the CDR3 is TGTGCCAGCACCCGGACAGAGAGCAATCAGCCCCAGCATTTT.

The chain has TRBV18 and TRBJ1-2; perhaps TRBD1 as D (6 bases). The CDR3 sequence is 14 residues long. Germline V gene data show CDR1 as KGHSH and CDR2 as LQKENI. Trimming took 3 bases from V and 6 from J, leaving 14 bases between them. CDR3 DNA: TGTGCCAGCTCACCCCGAACCCGGACAGATGGCTACACCTTC. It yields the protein CASSPRTRTDGYTF.

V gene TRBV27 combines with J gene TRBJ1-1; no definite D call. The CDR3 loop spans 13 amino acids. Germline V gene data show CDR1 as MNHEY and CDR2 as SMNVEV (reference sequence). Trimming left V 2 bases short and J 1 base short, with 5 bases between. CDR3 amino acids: CASSLGGNTEAFF. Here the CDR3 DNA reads TGTGCCAGCAGTTTAGGAGGGAACACTGAAGCTTTCTTT.

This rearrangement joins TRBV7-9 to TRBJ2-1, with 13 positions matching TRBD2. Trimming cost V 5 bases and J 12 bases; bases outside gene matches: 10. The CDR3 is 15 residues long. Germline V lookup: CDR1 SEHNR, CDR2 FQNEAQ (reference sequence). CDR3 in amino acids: CASSTAGLAGDGQFF. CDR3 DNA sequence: TGTGCCAGCAGCACCGCCGGACTAGCGGGAGACGGGCAGTTCTTC. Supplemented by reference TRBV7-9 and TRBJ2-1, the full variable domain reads DTGVSQNPRHKITKRGQNVTFRCDPISEHNRLYWYRQTLGQGPEFLTYFQNEAQLEKSRLLSDRFSAERPKGSFSTLEIQRTEQGDSAMYLCASSTAGLAGDGQFFGPGTRLTVL.

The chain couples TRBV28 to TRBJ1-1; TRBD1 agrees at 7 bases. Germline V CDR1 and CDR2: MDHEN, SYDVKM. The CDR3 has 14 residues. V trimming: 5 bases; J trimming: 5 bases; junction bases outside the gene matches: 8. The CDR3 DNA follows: TGTGCCAGCAGTACTAACAGGGGAAGGACTGAAGCTTTCTTT. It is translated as CASSTNRGRTEAFF.

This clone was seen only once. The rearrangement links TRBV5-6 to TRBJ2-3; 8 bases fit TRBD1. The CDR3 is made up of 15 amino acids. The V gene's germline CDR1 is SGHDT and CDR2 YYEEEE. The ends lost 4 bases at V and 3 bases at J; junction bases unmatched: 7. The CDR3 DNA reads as TGTGCCAGCAGCGCCGGACAGGGATTGACAGATACGCAGTATTTT. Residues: CASSAGQGLTDTQYF.

The CDR3 DNA sequence: TGTGCCAGCAGCTTTAGGGGGCAGGGCTACACCTTC. It yields the protein CASSFRGQGYTF. The rearrangement links TRBV13 to TRBJ1-2; 7 bases are shared with TRBD1. V shed 3 bases and J 8 bases; nucleotides not matched to a gene: 3. The germline V gene has CDR1 PRHDT and CDR2 FYEKMQ (reference sequence). The CDR3 consists of 12 residues.

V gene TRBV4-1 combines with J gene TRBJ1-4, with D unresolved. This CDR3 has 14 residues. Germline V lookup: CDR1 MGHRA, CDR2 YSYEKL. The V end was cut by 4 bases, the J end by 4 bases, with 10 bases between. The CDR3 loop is CASSRLILNEKLFF. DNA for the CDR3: TGCGCCAGCAGCCGCCTAATCCTTAATGAAAAACTGTTTTTT.

The CDR3: CASSLADRVDYEQYF. The DNA for the CDR3 is TGTGCCAGCAGCTTAGCCGACAGGGTCGACTACGAGCAGTACTTC. The chain recombines TRBV11-1 with TRBJ2-7, with 7 bases that match TRBD1. This CDR3 has 15 residues. V dropped 0 bases and J dropped 3; count of bases not matched to a gene: 5. The germline CDR1 and CDR2 sequences are SGHAT and FQDESV (reference sequence).

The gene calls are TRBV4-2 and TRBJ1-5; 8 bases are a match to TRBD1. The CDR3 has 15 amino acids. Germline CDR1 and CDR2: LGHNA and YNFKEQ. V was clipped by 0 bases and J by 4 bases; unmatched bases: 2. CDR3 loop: CASSQDQGANQPQHF. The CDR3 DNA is TGTGCCAGCAGCCAAGATCAGGGGGCGAATCAGCCCCAGCATTTT.

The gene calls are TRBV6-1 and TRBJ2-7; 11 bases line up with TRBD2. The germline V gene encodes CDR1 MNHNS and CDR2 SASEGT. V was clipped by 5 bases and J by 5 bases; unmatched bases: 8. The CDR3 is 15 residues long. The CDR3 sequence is CASSHSGRALDEQYF. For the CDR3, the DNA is TGTGCCAGCAGTCATAGCGGGAGGGCCTTGGACGAGCAGTACTTC.

This chain's CDR3 is CASSIFQGEAFF. The CDR3 DNA is TGTGCCAGTAGTATCTTCCAGGGGGAGGCTTTCTTT. The rearrangement links TRBV19 to TRBJ1-1; TRBD1 agrees at 7 bases. With 3 bases clipped from V and 11 bases from J, the junction kept 6 bases outside the gene matches. Per the germline V gene, CDR1 is LNHDA and CDR2 is SQIVND (reference sequence). CDR3 size: 12 residues.